This passage covers 28 T cell receptor beta chains from one sample sequenced in a study of monozygotic twins with cystic fibrosis. Clones were sequenced by immunoSEQ multiplex PCR, and TCRdb holds only the in-frame ones, with some missing. The sample contains 25,000 to 30,000 clones, less than 95% of which appear only once. The sample was blood. All receptors come from a girl aged 2 to 9 with cystic fibrosis.

The CDR3 sequence is CASLGLRSYEQYF. The DNA of the CDR3 is TGTGCCAGCCTGGGACTGCGCTCCTACGAGCAGTACTTC. The chain has TRBV6-1 and TRBJ2-7; possible D gene TRBD2, 6 bases. Germline V gene data show CDR1 as MNHNS and CDR2 as SASEGT. V lost 8 bases to trimming and J lost 0 bases, with 11 bases between them. The CDR3 consists of 13 residues.

The CDR3 spells CASSLANNYGYTF. The CDR3 bases are TGTGCCAGCAGCTTAGCCAATAACTATGGCTACACCTTC. The chain uses TRBV7-2 and TRBJ1-2; no clear D. In germline, CDR1 is SGHTA, CDR2 FQGNSA. This CDR3 spans 13 amino acids. Trimming left V 0 bases short and J 1 base short, with 3 bases between.

The genes are TRBV9 and TRBJ2-1; 13 nucleotides agree with TRBD2. Germline assignment: CDR1 SGDLS and CDR2 YYNGEE. The CDR3 extends over 16 amino acids. Trimming at V came to 4 bases and at J to 3 bases, leaving 4 bases not matched to a gene. CDR3 protein: CASSTLAGGFYNEQFF. The DNA of the CDR3 is TGTGCCAGCAGCACACTAGCGGGGGGGTTCTACAATGAGCAGTTCTTC.

This clone was counted once. CDR3 bases: TGTGCCAGCAGCTTAAGCGCGGCGGGGGAGGATACGCAGTATTTT. It yields the protein CASSLSAAGEDTQYF. The chain is built from TRBV13 and TRBJ2-3; 7 bases line up with TRBD2. This CDR3 is 15 amino acids long. Germline CDR1 reads PRHDT; CDR2 reads FYEKMQ (reference sequence). The trim removed 2 bases at V and 6 bases at J, leaving 8 bases unmatched.

DNA for the CDR3: TGCAGCGTTGCCCCCCTGGACAGGGCCACTGGCTACACCTTC. This translates into CSVAPLDRATGYTF. The chain joins TRBV29-1 to TRBJ1-2; 8 positions agree with TRBD1. This CDR3 has 14 amino acids. Germline trimming cut 4 bases from V and 7 bases from J; bases unmatched to any gene: 11. Germline CDR1 and CDR2: SQVTM and ANQGSEA.

The V and J genes are TRBV25-1 and TRBJ1-1; a weak D match, TRBD1 (5 bases). Trimming shortened V by 6 bases and J by 6 bases, and 17 bases separated the two germline ends. Germline V gives CDR1 MGHDK, CDR2 SYGVNS. The CDR3 has 14 amino acids. Written as DNA, the CDR3 is TGTGCCAGCAGGTCATGGGGCCTGCCCGCTGAAGCTTTCTTT. Amino acid sequence: CASRSWGLPAEAFF.

V usage is TRBV7-9 and J usage is TRBJ1-2, with a tentative D call TRBD1 (6 bases). The V and J ends lost 1 base and 2 bases respectively, with 8 bases between them. This CDR3 has 14 residues. Germline CDR1 SEHNR, CDR2 FQNEAQ (reference sequence). The CDR3 DNA is TGTGCCAGCAGCTTAGGCCAGGGGAACTATGGCTACACCTTC. Residues: CASSLGQGNYGYTF. Based on the CDR3 plus reference TRBV7-9 and TRBJ1-2, the full variable domain is DTGVSQNPRHKITKRGQNVTFRCDPISEHNRLYWYRQTLGQGPEFLTYFQNEAQLEKSRLLSDRFSAERPKGSFSTLEIQRTEQGDSAMYLCASSLGQGNYGYTFGSGTRLTVV.

This sequence joins TRBV7-2 and TRBJ2-7; TRBD2 aligns across 7 bases. V was clipped by 1 base and J by 9 bases; unmatched bases: 0. CDR1 is SGHTA and CDR2 is FQGNSA in the germline V gene. The CDR3 is made up of 11 amino acids. CDR3 protein: CASSLGGGQYF. In DNA form, the CDR3 reads TGTGCCAGCAGCTTAGGCGGGGGGCAGTACTTC. Full variable domain (rest looked up from reference TRBV7-2 and TRBJ2-7): GAGVSQSPSNKVTEKGKDVELRCDPISGHTALYWYRQSLGQGLEFLIYFQGNSAPDKSGLPSDRFSAERTGGSVSTLTIQRTQQEDSAVYLCASSLGGGQYFGPGTRLTVT.

The chain is built from TRBV11-1 and TRBJ2-5, with a tentative D call TRBD1 (5 bases). The V and J ends lost 2 bases and 5 bases respectively, with 9 bases between them. CDR1 and CDR2 (germline): SGHAT, FQDESV (reference sequence). The CDR3 length is 13 residues. CDR3 residues: CASSLRGPETQYF. The DNA of the CDR3 is TGTGCCAGCAGCTTAAGGGGTCCCGAGACCCAGTACTTC.

This clone was seen once. The rearrangement links TRBV21-1 to TRBJ2-1; TRBD2, as called in the table, went unchecked against the DNA. TRBV21-1 is designated a pseudogene. The CDR3 is 16 amino acids. This CDR3 reads CASSPRLAGGPNEQFF. CDR3 nucleotides: TGTGCCAGCAGCCCTCGCCTAGCGGGGGGGCCGAATGAGCAGTTCTTC.

The chain couples TRBV19 to TRBJ1-1; tentative D call: TRBD1 (6 bases). The CDR3 has 13 residues. The germline V gene encodes CDR1 LNHDA and CDR2 SQIVND (reference sequence). V dropped 6 bases and J dropped 7 bases, with 15 bases sitting between them. The CDR3 nucleotides read TGTGCCAGTAGCCAGACAGGCTCCTATGAAGCTTTCTTT. Residues: CASSQTGSYEAFF.

The V gene is TRBV6-6, the J gene TRBJ2-5, with D possibly TRBD1 on 5 matching bases. From germline, CDR1 is MNHNY and CDR2 SVGAGI (reference sequence). With 5 bases removed from V and 5 bases from J, the gap between germline ends came to 21 bases. The CDR3 covers 16 residues. CDR3 loop: CASSKTSVGAWETQYF. Written as DNA, the CDR3 is TGTGCCAGCAGTAAAACCTCAGTAGGGGCCTGGGAGACCCAGTACTTC.

This chain uses TRBV4-1 with TRBJ1-2; D uncertain. Trimming removed 0 bases from V and 7 bases from J, with 9 bases in between. Germline loops: CDR1 MGHRA, CDR2 YSYEKL. The CDR3 has 13 residues. Here the CDR3 reads CASSQDPRSGYTF. The CDR3, as DNA: TGCGCCAGCAGCCAAGACCCCCGGAGTGGCTACACCTTC.

The chain joins TRBV23-1 to TRBJ2-3; D is ambiguous. TRBV23-1 is an ORF for which the function is uncertain. V shed 3 bases and J shed 4 bases, with 17 bases lying between them. The CDR3 is 16 amino acids. The CDR3 loop is CASSHLSSIAPDTQYF. CDR3 DNA sequence: TGCGCCAGCAGTCATCTCTCAAGTATAGCCCCAGATACGCAGTATTTT.

The CDR3 protein is CASSLGSSGNTIYF. Here the CDR3 DNA reads TGTGCCAGCAGCTTAGGGAGCTCTGGAAACACCATATATTTT. The chain recombines TRBV7-9 with TRBJ1-3, with D unclear. Germline CDR1 reads SEHNR; CDR2 reads FQNEAQ (reference sequence). V lost 1 base to trimming and J lost 0 bases, with 4 bases between them. The CDR3 runs to 14 residues. The complete variable domain, with remaining parts taken from reference TRBV7-9 and TRBJ1-3, reads DTGVSQNPRHKITKRGQNVTFRCDPISEHNRLYWYRQTLGQGPEFLTYFQNEAQLEKSRLLSDRFSAERPKGSFSTLEIQRTEQGDSAMYLCASSLGSSGNTIYFGEGSWLTVV.

In its sample, this clone was seen a few times. The chain uses TRBV5-1 and TRBJ1-2; maybe TRBD1 (6 bases). Trimming took 0 bases from V and 5 from J, leaving 8 bases between them. Per the germline V gene, CDR1 is SGHRS and CDR2 is YFSETQ. This CDR3 region has 13 residues. CDR3 coding DNA: TGCGCCAGCAGCTTGGAGGGACATTATGGCTACACCTTC. It translates to CASSLEGHYGYTF.

The chain combines TRBV5-1 with TRBJ2-1; possible D gene TRBD2, 7 bases. Per germline, CDR1 SGHRS and CDR2 YFSETQ. CDR3 length: 17 amino acids. V was shortened by 6 bases and J by 3 bases, with 22 bases between the two germline ends. The CDR3 loop is CASTLRERGANYNEQFF. CDR3 coding DNA: TGCGCCAGCACCCTAAGGGAACGGGGGGCAAACTACAATGAGCAGTTCTTC.

This chain connects TRBV5-4 to TRBJ1-2; no firm D call. Germline lookup yields CDR1 SGHNT and CDR2 YYREEE (reference sequence). V lost 2 bases and J 5 bases, leaving 4 bases between the germline ends. The CDR3 is 11 amino acids. CDR3 protein: CASSLGYGYTF. In DNA, the CDR3 is TGTGCCAGCAGCTTAGGGTATGGCTACACCTTC.

V and J are TRBV18 and TRBJ2-6, with D perhaps matching TRBD2 (6 bases). Trimming took 3 bases from V and 5 from J, leaving 26 bases between them. The CDR3 runs to 20 residues. CDR1 and CDR2 from the germline V gene are KGHSH and LQKENI. The CDR3 DNA reads TGTGCCAGCTCACCCACCAGACGGGGTACCGGAGCGGGCAGGGCCAACGTCCTGACTTTC. Translation gives CASSPTRRGTGAGRANVLTF. The whole variable domain, filled in from reference TRBV18 and TRBJ2-6, reads NAGVMQNPRHLVRRRGQEARLRCSPMKGHSHVYWYRQLPEEGLKFMVYLQKENIIDESGMPKERFSAEFPKEGPSILRIQQVVRGDSAAYFCASSPTRRGTGAGRANVLTFGAGSRLTVL.

CDR3 in amino acids: CATSRVRGHMGNQPQHF. The CDR3 DNA follows: TGTGCCACCAGCAGAGTCAGGGGGCACATGGGCAATCAGCCCCAGCATTTT. This chain uses TRBV15 with TRBJ1-5, with 8 nucleotides matching TRBD1. Germline V gene sequence: CDR1 LNHNV, CDR2 YYDKDF (reference sequence). The V segment lost 1 base and the J segment 2 bases; nucleotides outside the gene matches: 7. The length of the CDR3 is 17 residues.

The chain carries TRBV11-1 and TRBJ2-7; D gene uncertain. Germline loops: CDR1 SGHAT, CDR2 FQDESV (reference sequence). The CDR3 is made up of 14 amino acids. The V end lost 2 bases, the J end lost 0 bases, and 8 bases lay between the germline ends. CDR3 loop: CASSLSEISYEQYF. CDR3 nucleotide sequence: TGTGCCAGCAGCTTATCAGAGATCTCCTACGAGCAGTACTTC.

The chain joins TRBV6-5 to TRBJ1-2; 7 bases agree with TRBD1. This CDR3 is 13 amino acids long. V was clipped by 10 bases and J by 2 bases; unmatched bases: 7. CDR1 MNHEY and CDR2 SVGAGI come from the germline V gene. For the CDR3, the DNA is TGTGCCACCTGGAGGGGGCAAAACTATGGCTACACCTTC. Protein product: CATWRGQNYGYTF.

V is TRBV5-1 and J is TRBJ2-7; D unresolved. This CDR3 is built from 12 residues. V was cut by 3 bases and J by 3 bases, with 7 bases left in between. The germline V gene encodes CDR1 SGHRS and CDR2 YFSETQ. In DNA, the CDR3 is TGCGCCAGCAGCTCCAGCAGCTACGAGCAGTACTTC. This codes for CASSSSSYEQYF. Using reference TRBV5-1 and TRBJ2-7 for the parts outside the CDR3, the full variable domain is KAGVTQTPRYLIKTRGQQVTLSCSPISGHRSVSWYQQTPGQGLQFLFEYFSETQRNKGNFPGRFSGRQFSNSRSEMNVSTLELGDSALYLCASSSSSYEQYFGPGTRLTVT.

This chain uses TRBV4-2 with TRBJ2-2; 9 nucleotides line up with TRBD2. The CDR3 has 17 residues. Germline CDR1 LGHNA, CDR2 YNFKEQ. The junction had 11 bases not matched to a gene; V was cut back by 4 bases and J by 5 bases. CDR3 region: CASSPPGASGETGELFF. The CDR3, as DNA: TGTGCCAGCAGCCCCCCTGGGGCTAGCGGGGAAACCGGGGAGCTGTTTTTT.

The chain recombines TRBV29-1 with TRBJ2-7; 14 nucleotides agree with TRBD2. J lost 7 bases, V lost 7 bases, and 9 bases had no gene match. From germline, CDR1 is SQVTM and CDR2 ANQGSEA. There are 14 residues in the CDR3. The CDR3 reads CSATSGGAVREQYF. CDR3 nucleotide sequence: TGCAGCGCGACTAGCGGGGGGGCCGTCCGGGAGCAGTACTTC.

The chain recombines TRBV9 with TRBJ2-1; 8 bases are shared with TRBD2. This CDR3 spans 13 amino acids. The germline V gene has CDR1 SGDLS and CDR2 YYNGEE. V shed 3 bases and J 13 bases; nucleotides not matched to a gene: 9. The CDR3: CASSDPERGHQFF. CDR3 DNA: TGTGCCAGCAGCGACCCCGAGCGGGGGCACCAGTTCTTC.

The CDR3 here is CAWTIGGAYGYTF. DNA of the CDR3: TGTGCCTGGACCATAGGGGGGGCCTATGGCTACACCTTC. The rearrangement links TRBV30 to TRBJ1-2, with a weak D call TRBD1 (6 bases). The germline gives CDR1 GTSNPN, CDR2 SVGIG (reference sequence). Trimming took 4 bases from V and 4 from J, leaving 13 bases between them. The CDR3 sequence is 13 residues long. The variable domain in full, completed from reference TRBV30 and TRBJ1-2, reads SQTIHQWPATLVQPVGSPLSLECTVEGTSNPNLYWYRQAAGRGLQLLFYSVGIGQISSEVPQNLSASRPQDRQFILSSKKLLLSDSGFYLCAWTIGGAYGYTFGSGTRLTVV.

The V call is TRBV18, the J call TRBJ2-1, with 7 bases matching TRBD1. Germline CDR1 and CDR2: KGHSH and LQKENI. After removal of 3 bases from V and 4 bases from J, the junction contained 3 bases not matched to a gene. This CDR3 is built from 14 residues. CDR3 sequence: CASSPGDRYNEQFF. In nucleotides, the CDR3 is TGTGCCAGCTCACCCGGGGACAGATACAATGAGCAGTTCTTC.